One and the same sample provided the 20 T cell receptor beta chains below, sequenced in a study of shared clonotypes between healthy human individuals (dated by TCRdb to the early 2020s). The library was obtained by the immunoSEQ multiplex PCR assay. Not all clones reach the TCRdb copy of this immuneACCESS table, which keeps in-frame sequences only. Checked studies attribute under half of the gap to unresolved V genes and leave the rest unexplained. Within this sample are about 600,000 clones, with around 97% of them counted one time only. The ten largest account for less than 0.065% of the sample. The sequenced material came from naive CD4+ T cells sorted from blood. The cell subset or site label for this specimen denotes: CD45RA+ positively selected. These receptors came from a woman in her thirties in good health.

This clone was seen once. The J gene is TRBJ2-3, the V gene TRBV19; TRBD2 aligns across 14 bases. The J segment lost 0 bases and the V segment lost 3 bases, leaving 5 bases of the junction unmatched. Germline V CDR1 and CDR2: LNHDA, SQIVND (reference sequence). There are 18 residues in the CDR3. CDR3: CASSMGLAGEASTDTQYF. CDR3 DNA: TGTGCCAGTAGTATGGGACTAGCGGGAGAGGCGAGCACAGATACGCAGTATTTT.

This clone showed up just a few times. This chain links TRBV4-1 with TRBJ2-1, with TRBD2 matching over 8 bases. V was clipped by 3 bases and J by 6 bases; unmatched bases: 7. The CDR3 spans 15 residues. Germline CDR1 and CDR2: MGHRA and YSYEKL. DNA of the CDR3: TGCGCCAGCAGCCACCCGCAGCGGGAGCTCAATGAGCAGTTCTTC. It yields the protein CASSHPQRELNEQFF.

This sequence joins TRBV5-6 and TRBJ1-4, with 8 bases fitting TRBD1. Germline loops: CDR1 SGHDT, CDR2 YYEEEE. This CDR3 contains 17 residues. V shed 2 bases, J shed 1 base, and the junction held 7 bases outside the gene matches. CDR3: CASSFNRGARTNEKLFF. CDR3 in DNA: TGTGCCAGCAGCTTCAACAGGGGGGCGCGAACTAATGAAAAACTGTTTTTT.

V usage is TRBV27 and J usage is TRBJ2-3; 9 positions match TRBD2. From germline, CDR1 is MNHEY and CDR2 SMNVEV (reference sequence). This CDR3 region has 15 residues. The trim removed 3 bases at V and 1 base at J, leaving 2 bases unmatched. In DNA, the CDR3 is TGTGCCAGCAGTTTTGAGCGGGAGGGCACAGATACGCAGTATTTT. This encodes CASSFEREGTDTQYF.

The chain combines TRBV7-9 with TRBJ1-2; 11 nucleotides line up with TRBD1. This CDR3 comprises 14 residues. CDR1 SEHNR and CDR2 FQNEAQ come from the germline V gene (reference sequence). After removal of 5 bases from V and 7 bases from J, the junction contained 6 bases not matched to a gene. CDR3 region: CASSIRDRGSGYTF. Written as DNA, the CDR3 is TGTGCCAGCAGCATCCGGGACAGGGGGTCTGGCTACACCTTC.

This chain connects TRBV27 to TRBJ1-1; TRBD1 is a possible D gene (6 bases). V was trimmed by 0 bases and J by 3 bases, leaving 23 bases between them. The CDR3 runs 19 residues. From germline, CDR1 is MNHEY and CDR2 SMNVEV (reference sequence). CDR3 DNA: TGTGCCAGCAGTTTATCGATTTTTCAGATGCGGGGGCTTCACACTGAAGCTTTCTTT. This codes for CASSLSIFQMRGLHTEAFF.

The chain recombines TRBV18 with TRBJ1-4; D not resolved. Germline V CDR1 and CDR2: KGHSH, LQKENI. Trimming shortened V by 6 bases and J by 5 bases, and 19 bases separated the two germline ends. The CDR3 has 16 amino acids. The CDR3 here is CASSPPPRTENEKLFF. In DNA form, the CDR3 reads TGTGCCAGCTCCCCGCCCCCACGGACGGAGAATGAAAAACTGTTTTTT. Full variable domain (remainder filled in from reference TRBV18 and TRBJ1-4): NAGVMQNPRHLVRRRGQEARLRCSPMKGHSHVYWYRQLPEEGLKFMVYLQKENIIDESGMPKERFSAEFPKEGPSILRIQQVVRGDSAAYFCASSPPPRTENEKLFFGSGTQLSVL.

The sample holds one count of this clone. This chain's CDR3 is CASSLETGTGDNEQFF. In DNA, the CDR3 is TGCGCCAGCAGCTTAGAAACCGGGACAGGGGACAATGAGCAGTTCTTC. V and J are TRBV5-1 and TRBJ2-1, with 10 bases that match TRBD1. CDR3 size: 16 residues. Germline CDR1 and CDR2: SGHRS and YFSETQ. V trimming: 2 bases; J trimming: 5 bases; junction bases outside the gene matches: 7.

This chain joins TRBV7-6 and TRBJ2-1; the D gene is possibly TRBD2 (5 bases). V was shortened by 0 bases and J by 0 bases, with 12 bases between the two germline ends. CDR1 is SGHVS and CDR2 is FNYEAQ in the germline V gene. The CDR3 consists of 17 residues. CDR3 sequence reads: CASSLAWTASSYNEQFF. In DNA form, the CDR3 reads TGTGCCAGCAGCTTAGCCTGGACTGCCAGCTCCTACAATGAGCAGTTCTTC. The complete variable domain, with remaining parts taken from reference TRBV7-6 and TRBJ2-1, reads GAGVSQSPRYKVTKRGQDVALRCDPISGHVSLYWYRQALGQGPEFLTYFNYEAQQDKSGLPNDRFSAERPEGSISTLTIQRTEQRDSAMYRCASSLAWTASSYNEQFFGPGTRLTVL.

V gene TRBV9 combines with J gene TRBJ2-3; TRBD2 agrees at 12 bases. Germline V gene data show CDR1 as SGDLS and CDR2 as YYNGEE. This CDR3 is built from 18 residues. The ends lost 0 bases at V and 3 bases at J; junction bases unmatched: 8. CDR3 region: CASSVGLAGAFFTDTQYF. DNA of the CDR3: TGTGCCAGCAGCGTAGGACTAGCGGGAGCGTTTTTTACAGATACGCAGTATTTT.

V is TRBV27 and J is TRBJ2-1, with 7 bases fitting TRBD2. The CDR3 has 15 amino acids. V shed 3 bases, J shed 4 bases, and the junction held 6 bases outside the gene matches. Germline V gene data show CDR1 as MNHEY and CDR2 as SMNVEV (reference sequence). CDR3 amino acids: CASSLGGRWYNEQFF. Written as DNA, the CDR3 is TGTGCCAGCAGTTTGGGCGGGAGATGGTACAATGAGCAGTTCTTC.

V usage is TRBV10-1 and J usage is TRBJ1-1; possible D gene TRBD1, 5 bases. V was clipped by 3 bases and J by 3 bases, with 11 bases between them. The CDR3 contains 14 residues. Germline V gene data show CDR1 as WNHNN and CDR2 as SYGVQD (reference sequence). CDR3 in amino acids: CASSDGGLDTEAFF. The CDR3 DNA is TGCGCCAGCAGTGATGGGGGGTTGGACACTGAAGCTTTCTTT.

The V call is TRBV30, the J call TRBJ2-3; no clear D gene. The germline gives CDR1 GTSNPN, CDR2 SVGIG (reference sequence). This CDR3 has 11 amino acids. The ends were cut back, 3 bases at V and 6 bases at J, with 7 bases in the middle. CDR3 region: CAWRARDTQYF. The CDR3 coding sequence is TGTGCCTGGAGAGCGCGCGATACGCAGTATTTT. Full variable domain (outside the CDR3, taken from reference TRBV30 and TRBJ2-3): SQTIHQWPATLVQPVGSPLSLECTVEGTSNPNLYWYRQAAGRGLQLLFYSVGIGQISSEVPQNLSASRPQDRQFILSSKKLLLSDSGFYLCAWRARDTQYFGPGTRLTVL.

This clone was counted once. The chain carries TRBV27 and TRBJ2-1, with D possibly being TRBD1 (6 bases). CDR1 is MNHEY, CDR2 SMNVEV, per germline (reference sequence). The CDR3 has 13 residues. Deletions cut 6 bases from V and 6 bases from J, with 12 bases between. The CDR3 reads CASSSQGLNEQFF. CDR3 nucleotides: TGTGCCAGCAGCTCGCAGGGGCTCAATGAGCAGTTCTTC.

The rearrangement links TRBV18 to TRBJ2-3, with D tentatively TRBD1 (6 bases). Looked up from germline, CDR1 is KGHSH and CDR2 is LQKENI. Trimming pared 2 bases from V and 3 bases from J, leaving 6 bases between. This CDR3 has 13 residues. CDR3 nucleotide sequence: TGTGCCAGCTCACCAACAGGGACAGATACGCAGTATTTT. It is translated as CASSPTGTDTQYF.

This chain links TRBV28 with TRBJ2-7, with TRBD1 as a possible D gene (6 bases). This CDR3 spans 11 amino acids. Germline loops: CDR1 MDHEN, CDR2 SYDVKM. V was shortened by 8 bases and J by 3 bases, with 8 bases between the two germline ends. The CDR3 sequence is CASQGYYEQYF. In nucleotides, the CDR3 is TGTGCCAGCCAGGGGTACTACGAGCAGTACTTC.

The rearrangement joins TRBV29-1 to TRBJ1-2; the D is unclear. CDR3 length: 11 amino acids. Germline CDR1 SQVTM, CDR2 ANQGSEA. The V end lost 5 bases, the J end lost 8 bases, and 12 bases lay between the germline ends. The CDR3: CSVSLVGGYTF. CDR3 nucleotide sequence: TGCAGCGTTTCCCTGGTGGGAGGCTACACCTTC.

V usage is TRBV27 and J usage is TRBJ2-2; D might be TRBD2 (7 bases). V lost 2 bases and J 6 bases, leaving 13 bases between the germline ends. Germline V gene data show CDR1 as MNHEY and CDR2 as SMNVEV (reference sequence). This CDR3 spans 15 amino acids. CDR3 coding DNA: TGTGCCAGCAGTTTAGGCGGGGGCCGCCCCGGGGAGCTGTTTTTT. Protein sequence: CASSLGGGRPGELFF.

In DNA form, the CDR3 reads TGTGCCAGCAGCCCCCAGTCCTGGGACAATGAGCAGTTCTTC. Its protein product is CASSPQSWDNEQFF. The V gene is TRBV28, the J gene TRBJ2-1; D is unclear. The CDR3 extends over 14 amino acids. V was shortened by 6 bases and J by 5 bases, with 14 bases between the two germline ends. The germline V gene has CDR1 MDHEN and CDR2 SYDVKM.

This chain links TRBV27 with TRBJ2-1; possible D gene TRBD2, 5 bases. The germline gives CDR1 MNHEY, CDR2 SMNVEV (reference sequence). The CDR3 is 13 amino acids. The germline V and J ends were trimmed by 6 bases and 5 bases, with 11 bases remaining between them. The CDR3 loop reads CASREYGNNEQFF. As DNA, the CDR3 is TGTGCCAGCAGGGAATACGGGAACAATGAGCAGTTCTTC.